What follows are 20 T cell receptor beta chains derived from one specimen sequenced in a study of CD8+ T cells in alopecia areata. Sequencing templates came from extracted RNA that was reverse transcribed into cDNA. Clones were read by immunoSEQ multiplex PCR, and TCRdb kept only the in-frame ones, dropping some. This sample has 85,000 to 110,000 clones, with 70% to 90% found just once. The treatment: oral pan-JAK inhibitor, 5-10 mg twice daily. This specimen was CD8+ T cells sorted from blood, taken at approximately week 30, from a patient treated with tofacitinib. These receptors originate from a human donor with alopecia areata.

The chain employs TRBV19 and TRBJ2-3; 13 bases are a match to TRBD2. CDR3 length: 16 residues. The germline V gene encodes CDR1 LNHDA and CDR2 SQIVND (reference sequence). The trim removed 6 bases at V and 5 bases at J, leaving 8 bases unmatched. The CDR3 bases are TGTGCCAGTAGGCACGGACTAGCGGGAGAAAGAGATACGCAGTATTTT. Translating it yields CASRHGLAGERDTQYF.

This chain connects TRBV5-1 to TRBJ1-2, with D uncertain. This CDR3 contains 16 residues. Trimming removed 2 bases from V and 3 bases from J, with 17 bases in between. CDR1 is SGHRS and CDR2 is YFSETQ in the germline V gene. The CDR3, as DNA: TGCGCCAGCAGCTTCTCGGATTGGTCGGTGGACTATGGCTACACCTTC. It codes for CASSFSDWSVDYGYTF.

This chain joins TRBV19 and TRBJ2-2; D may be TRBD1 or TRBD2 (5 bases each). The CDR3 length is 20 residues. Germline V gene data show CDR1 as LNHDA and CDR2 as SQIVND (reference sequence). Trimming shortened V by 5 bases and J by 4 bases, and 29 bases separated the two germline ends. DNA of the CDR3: TGTGCCAGTAGTTCCACCAAAACAAGACAGCCCGGTGGGGGCACCGGGGAGCTGTTTTTT. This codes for CASSSTKTRQPGGGTGELFF.

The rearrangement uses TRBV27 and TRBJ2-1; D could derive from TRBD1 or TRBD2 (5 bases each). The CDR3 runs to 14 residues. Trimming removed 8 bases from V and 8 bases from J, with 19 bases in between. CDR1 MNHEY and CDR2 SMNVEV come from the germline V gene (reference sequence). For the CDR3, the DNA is TGTGCCAGCGCATCTCTGGGGCTGGGGGATGAGCAGTTCTTC. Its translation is CASASLGLGDEQFF.

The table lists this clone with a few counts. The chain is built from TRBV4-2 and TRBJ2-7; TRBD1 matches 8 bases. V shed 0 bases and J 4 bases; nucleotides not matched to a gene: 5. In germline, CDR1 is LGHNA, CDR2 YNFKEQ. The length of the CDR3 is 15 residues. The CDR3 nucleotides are TGTGCCAGCAGCCAAGAAAGCAGGGGGCGGTACGAGCAGTACTTC. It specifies CASSQESRGRYEQYF.

CDR3 region: CSVEDNEAFF. The CDR3 DNA sequence: TGCAGCGTTGAAGACAACGAAGCTTTCTTT. The chain employs TRBV29-1 and TRBJ1-1; D unresolved. The CDR3 extends over 10 amino acids. V lost 0 bases and J lost 8, with 4 bases in between. CDR1 and CDR2 from the germline V gene are SQVTM and ANQGSEA.

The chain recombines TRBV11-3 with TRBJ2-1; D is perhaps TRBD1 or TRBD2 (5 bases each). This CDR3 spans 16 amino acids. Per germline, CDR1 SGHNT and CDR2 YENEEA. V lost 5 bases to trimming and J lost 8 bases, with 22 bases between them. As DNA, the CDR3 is TGTGCCAGCAGCAAAGATTCACCCCCGGGGCGGGATGAGCAGTTCTTC. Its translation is CASSKDSPPGRDEQFF.

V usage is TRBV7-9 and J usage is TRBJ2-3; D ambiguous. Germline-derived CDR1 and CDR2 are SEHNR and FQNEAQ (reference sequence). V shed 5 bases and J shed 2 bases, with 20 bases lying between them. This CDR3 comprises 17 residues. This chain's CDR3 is CASSKARDSPATDTQYF. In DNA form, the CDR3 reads TGTGCCAGCAGCAAGGCCCGAGACTCCCCGGCCACAGATACGCAGTATTTT. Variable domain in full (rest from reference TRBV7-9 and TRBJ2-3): DTGVSQNPRHKITKRGQNVTFRCDPISEHNRLYWYRQTLGQGPEFLTYFQNEAQLEKSRLLSDRFSAERPKGSFSTLEIQRTEQGDSAMYLCASSKARDSPATDTQYFGPGTRLTVL.

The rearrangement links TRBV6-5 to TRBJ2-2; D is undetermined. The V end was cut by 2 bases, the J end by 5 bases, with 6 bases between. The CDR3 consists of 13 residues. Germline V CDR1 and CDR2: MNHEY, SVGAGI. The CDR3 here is CASSYGRTGELFF. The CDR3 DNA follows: TGTGCCAGCAGTTACGGAAGGACCGGGGAGCTGTTTTTT.

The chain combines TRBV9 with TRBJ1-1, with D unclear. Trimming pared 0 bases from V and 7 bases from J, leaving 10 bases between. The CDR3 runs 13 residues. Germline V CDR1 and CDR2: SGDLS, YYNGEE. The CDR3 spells CASSVAYAGEAFF. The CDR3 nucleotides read TGTGCCAGCAGCGTAGCCTATGCGGGTGAAGCTTTCTTT. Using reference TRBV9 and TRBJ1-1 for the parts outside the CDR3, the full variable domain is DSGVTQTPKHLITATGQRVTLRCSPRSGDLSVYWYQQSLDQGLQFLIQYYNGEERAKGNILERFSAQQFPDLHSELNLSSLELGDSALYFCASSVAYAGEAFFGQGTRLTVV.

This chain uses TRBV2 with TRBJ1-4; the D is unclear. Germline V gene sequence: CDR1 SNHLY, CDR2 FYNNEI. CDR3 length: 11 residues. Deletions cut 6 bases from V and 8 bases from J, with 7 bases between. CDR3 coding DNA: TGTGCCAGCAGGTCCGGCGAAAAACTGTTTTTT. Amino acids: CASRSGEKLFF.

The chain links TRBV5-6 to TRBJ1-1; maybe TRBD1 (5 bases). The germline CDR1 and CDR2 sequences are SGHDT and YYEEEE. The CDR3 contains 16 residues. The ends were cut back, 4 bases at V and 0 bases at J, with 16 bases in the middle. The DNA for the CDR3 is TGTGCCAGCAGCAAGGGCGGGGACCTAGTGAACACTGAAGCTTTCTTT. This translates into CASSKGGDLVNTEAFF.

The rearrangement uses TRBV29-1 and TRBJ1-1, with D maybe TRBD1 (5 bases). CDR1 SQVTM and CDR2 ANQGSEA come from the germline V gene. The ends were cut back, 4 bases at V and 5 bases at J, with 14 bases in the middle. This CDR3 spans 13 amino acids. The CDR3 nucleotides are TGCAGCGTTGGGGGAGGGGATAGAACTGAAGCTTTCTTT. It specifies CSVGGGDRTEAFF.

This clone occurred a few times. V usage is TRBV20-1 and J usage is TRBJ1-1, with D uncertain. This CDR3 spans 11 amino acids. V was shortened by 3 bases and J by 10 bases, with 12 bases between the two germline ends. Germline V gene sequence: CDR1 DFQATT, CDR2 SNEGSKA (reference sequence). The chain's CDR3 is CSASSQIVAFF. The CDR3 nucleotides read TGCAGTGCTAGTAGCCAGATAGTAGCTTTCTTT.

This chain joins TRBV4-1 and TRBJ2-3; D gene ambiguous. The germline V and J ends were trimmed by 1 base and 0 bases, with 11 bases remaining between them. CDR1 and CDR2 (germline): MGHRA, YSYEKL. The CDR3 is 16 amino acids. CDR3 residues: CASSQVGAASTDTQYF. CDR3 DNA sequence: TGCGCCAGCAGCCAAGTGGGCGCAGCTAGCACAGATACGCAGTATTTT.

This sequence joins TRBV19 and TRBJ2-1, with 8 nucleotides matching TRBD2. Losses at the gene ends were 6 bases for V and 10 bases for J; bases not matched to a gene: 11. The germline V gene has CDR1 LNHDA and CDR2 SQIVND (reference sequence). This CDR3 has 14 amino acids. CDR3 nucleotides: TGTGCCAGTAGATCCTTTAGCGGGAAGTGGGAGCAGTTCTTC. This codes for CASRSFSGKWEQFF.

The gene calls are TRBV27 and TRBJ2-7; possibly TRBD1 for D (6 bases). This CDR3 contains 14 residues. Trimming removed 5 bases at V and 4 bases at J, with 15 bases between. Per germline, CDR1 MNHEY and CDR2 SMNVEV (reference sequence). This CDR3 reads CASSPAWGLYEQYF. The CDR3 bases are TGTGCCAGCAGTCCCGCCTGGGGGCTTTACGAGCAGTACTTC.

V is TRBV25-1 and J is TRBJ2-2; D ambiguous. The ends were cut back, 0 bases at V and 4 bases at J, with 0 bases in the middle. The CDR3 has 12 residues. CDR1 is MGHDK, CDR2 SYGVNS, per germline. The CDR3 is CASSEYTGELFF. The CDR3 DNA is TGTGCCAGCAGTGAATACACCGGGGAGCTGTTTTTT.

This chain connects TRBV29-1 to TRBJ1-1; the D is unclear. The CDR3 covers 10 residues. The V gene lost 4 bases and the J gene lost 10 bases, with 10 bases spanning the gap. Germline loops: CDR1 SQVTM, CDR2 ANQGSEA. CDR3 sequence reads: CSVGFKGAFF. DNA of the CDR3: TGCAGCGTTGGTTTCAAAGGAGCTTTCTTT.

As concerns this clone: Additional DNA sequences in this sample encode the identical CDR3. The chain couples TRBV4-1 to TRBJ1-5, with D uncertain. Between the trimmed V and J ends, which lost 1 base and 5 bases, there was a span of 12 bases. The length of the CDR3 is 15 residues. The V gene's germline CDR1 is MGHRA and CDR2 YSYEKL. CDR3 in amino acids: CASSQGRTGYQPQHF. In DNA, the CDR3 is TGCGCCAGCAGCCAAGGACGGACCGGATATCAGCCCCAGCATTTT.